Below, 2 T cell receptor beta chains from the same sample are listed, as sequenced in a study of Ad26.COV2.S vaccination and SARS-CoV-2 variants. Using immunoSEQ multiplex PCR, the repertoire was profiled, and TCRdb retains in-frame clones only, with some absent. The sample lists about 350,000 clones; roughly 85% were seen once. Treatment of the sample: over 15 received Ad26.COV2.S at low or high dose, single or two shots; about 5 received placebo; per-sample allocation not given. Material that was analyzed had been drawn on day 63 after the first vaccine or placebo injection. Sequenced here: peripheral blood, sampled in a trial of Ad26.COV2.S vaccine versus placebo. The receptors derive from a person aged 18-60 years who received the Ad26.COV2.S COVID-19 vaccine or a placebo.

This chain links TRBV9 with TRBJ2-1; 11 nucleotides agree with TRBD2. J lost 13 bases, V lost 3 bases, and 6 bases had no gene match. The germline V gene encodes CDR1 SGDLS and CDR2 YYNGEE. The CDR3 extends over 13 amino acids. The CDR3 sequence: CASSGGTSGSQFF. The CDR3, as DNA: TGTGCCAGCAGCGGTGGGACTAGCGGTTCTCAGTTCTTC.

The chain combines TRBV19 with TRBJ1-2, with D possibly TRBD1 on 5 matching bases. The V gene's germline CDR1 is LNHDA and CDR2 SQIVND (reference sequence). This CDR3 has 16 residues. V lost 3 bases, J lost 5 bases, and 19 bases lay in between. CDR3 in amino acids: CASSIGGGSRGYGYTF. Here the CDR3 DNA reads TGTGCCAGTAGTATCGGGGGGGGGTCCCGTGGATATGGCTACACCTTC.